The text below deals with one TCR beta chain. The antigen is undetermined. V was pared by 0 bases and J by 1 base, with 9 bases between. Germline loops: CDR1 SGHRS, CDR2 YFSETQ. This CDR3 is built from 15 residues. The data stem from a study of post-analysis software for immune sequencing data. Study-level findings and limits: Higher frequency in patients than in controls was seen for about five TRBV segments, with TRBV5-6, TRBV5-1 and TRBV20-1 among them.

Prepared libraries of TCR beta cDNA carried unique molecular identifiers. The yield from around 1 to 10 million T cells was roughly 500,000 cDNA molecules in total. MiXCR, applied by TCRdb to the PCR reads, yields one record per CDR3 protein. The repertoire includes about 540,000 distinct CDR3 sequences, 30% to 40% of them detected once, and under 7% sits in the top ten. The sample taken for sequencing was blood. This receptor was obtained from a girl aged 2-17 years with multiple sclerosis. The gene calls are TRBV5-1 and TRBJ2-3; D gene unclear. The CDR3 DNA is TGCGCCAGCAGCTTGGTGGGCCTCCGCACAGATACGCAGTATTTT. Translated: CASSLVGLRTDTQYF.